In this sample, the clone carrying this T cell receptor beta chain turned up a few times. The antigen is not known. MiXCR was run by TCRdb on the 5' RACE reads, yielding one entry per CDR3 protein. In the table there are about half a million distinct CDR3 sequences, around a sixth of which are singletons. From germline, CDR1 is LGHNA and CDR2 YNFKEQ. CDR3 length equals 19 residues. V was pared by 4 bases and J by 8 bases, with 29 bases between. The sample originates from a study of T-cell memory formation after mild COVID-19. The overall study: In these data, TCR clusters were largely donor specific. Study-wide points: Certain responding clones were present in pre-infection memory, suggesting participation of cross-reactive memory. Whether day 37 second-wave clones are SARS-CoV-2-specific was not confirmed. The study found contracting CD4+ clones mainly in CM and EM and contracting CD8+ clones in EMRA.

V and J are TRBV4-2 and TRBJ2-2; tentative D call: TRBD2 (6 bases). Sample: PBMCs or a T cell subset sorted from them (not recorded which). The sequence was collected from an adult woman who had mild COVID-19 (a few samples of this study predate the infection). Cell type and time point are not known. The CDR3 loop is CASSRNWGGDSRMVGELFF. The CDR3 coding sequence is TGTGCCAGCAGCCGTAATTGGGGCGGGGACTCCCGGATGGTTGGGGAGCTGTTTTTT.